This TCR delta chain was obtained from a study of γδ T cells in repeated Plasmodium falciparum infection (dated by TCRdb to about 2021). Background on the whole study: In the natural-infection arm, Malian children exposed to intense seasonal malaria transmission were enrolled and compared against age and gender matched Australian children. Four controlled human malaria infections were administered to roughly five malaria-naive U.S. adults over about 600 days by bites from P. falciparum NF54-infected Anopheles stephensi mosquitoes. Samples from controlled-infection subjects were taken at baseline, just before selected infections, and 21 days after each infection. Malian gammadelta TCR repertoires were analysed cross-sectionally during no-transmission periods and longitudinally across acute febrile malaria episodes. Using both natural infection in Mali and controlled human malaria infection, the study looked at the way repeated Plasmodium falciparum infection shapes the human gammadelta T cell repertoire.

This clone was observed many times. Its specific antigen is unknown. The protein recorded in TCRdb does not match the translated DNA at residue 12; the protein presented here comes from translating the DNA. The CDR3 starts with the cysteine, ends with the phenylalanine, and has 18 residues. The DNA shown is the 54-base CDR3, in frame from base 1. CDR1 and CDR2 were assigned from the germline V gene as TSWWSYY and QGS. V sheds 6 bases and J sheds 7 bases, leaving 30 bases between their ends. The library relied on multiplex PCR. Sequencing relied on an Illumina MiSeq. Both TCR gamma (TRG) and TCR delta (TRD) chains were sequenced from each sorted gammadelta T cell sample. The paper's data handling went like this. The repertoire analyses drew on clonotype tree plots, the accumulated frequency of the top 20 clonotypes, and diversity index (DI) and D75 metrics. Clone calls in TCRdb were regenerated from the public reads with CATT, after which identical DNA sequences shared one row. These V and J calls originate from TCRdb's pipeline instead of the authors' own analysis. The table for this sample lists over 45,000 delta-chain clones; less than 2% of them were counted only once. The top ten clonotypes cover over 7% of the sample.

For bulk TCR repertoire analysis, Vgamma9/Vdelta2+ and Vdelta2-negative gammadelta T cell populations were flow-sorted out of peripheral blood mononuclear cells. General findings and caveats noted by the study authors: Repeated controlled infections appeared to drive waves of new clonotype selection in Vdelta2-negative, largely Vdelta1+, gammadelta TCR repertoires. Because the controlled-infection cohort was small, analysis of inter-individual variability in gammadelta T cell responses was limited. Vdelta2-negative gammadelta TCR repertoires from Malian children appeared more clonally expanded, less diverse and less shared than those of Australian children. The Malian cohort was drawn from a small rural village made up mostly of one ethnic group, which limits generalizability. A highly stable polyclonal repertoire over time and infection, with many inter-individual overlapping TCRgamma sequences, was shown by Vgamma9/Vdelta2+ TCR repertoires.

This receptor was taken from a pool of human donors (malaria-infected and uninfected, not separated). The rearrangement joined TRDV1 to TRDJ1; the D gene is possibly TRDD3, with 6 bases matching. Material: gamma-delta T cells from blood. The CDR3 protein sequence reads: CALGSRLVDGGTYAKLIF. The sequenced DNA: TGTGCTCTTGGCTCTCGGCTCGTTGACGGGGGGACGTATGCTAAACTCATCTTT.